The entry below describes one TCR beta chain. The data were taken from a study of blood T cell repertoires in COVID-19. V was pared by 2 bases and J by 2 bases, with 3 bases between. Germline values: CDR1 WNHNN, CDR2 SYGVQD (reference sequence). The CDR3 length is 13 residues. Assay used: immunoSEQ multiplex PCR; TCRdb lists only in-frame clones, some missing. The sample shows 240,000 or so clones, 86% of them seen only once. J is TRBJ2-2 and V is TRBV10-1; D gene ambiguous. Sequencing was done on a sample of PBMCs or T cells enriched from blood (not recorded which). The receptor comes from a woman in her forties with acute COVID-19. The CDR3 region is CASSETNTGELFF. The CDR3 DNA is TGCGCCAGCAGTGAGACAAACACCGGGGAGCTGTTTTTT.